These 7 T cell receptor beta chains came from one sample sequenced in a study of radiation and T cells in renal cell carcinoma. The time point was: baseline pretreatment blood. Treatment indicated: 15 Gy SBRT to primary tumor, nephrectomy 4 weeks later. Here immunoSEQ multiplex PCR was the method, and the copy in TCRdb shows in-frame clones only, minus some. The top ten clones hold around 12% of a sample with 130,000 to 150,000 clones, more than 70% of them seen once. Specimen: blood, collected from a patient whose treatment included radiotherapy and nephrectomy. Receptors originate from a woman aged 50 to 65 with renal cell carcinoma.

The DNA of the CDR3 is TGTGCCAGCAGCTTAGCCTTACGGGAAGCGGCTAATGAAAAACTGTTTTTT. Translating gives CASSLALREAANEKLFF. The rearrangement links TRBV7-8 to TRBJ1-4, with D unclear. There are 17 residues in the CDR3. CDR1 and CDR2 from the germline V gene are SGHVS and FQNEAQ. The V end lost 0 bases, the J end lost 3 bases, and 14 bases lay between the germline ends.

In this sample, this clone turned up once. This chain connects TRBV5-1 to TRBJ2-1; TRBD1 might be the D (6 bases). Germline CDR1 is SGHRS and CDR2 is YFSETQ. Trimming stripped 4 bases from V and 8 bases from J, with 16 bases between. The CDR3 has 14 amino acids. In nucleotides, the CDR3 is TGCGCCAGCAGCCTAGGGGGACACGTCGATGAGCAGTTCTTC. Protein product: CASSLGGHVDEQFF.

V is TRBV30 and J is TRBJ1-2; D might be TRBD1 (6 bases). CDR1 is GTSNPN and CDR2 is SVGIG in the germline V gene (reference sequence). Trimming removed 4 bases from V and 7 bases from J, with 19 bases in between. This CDR3 comprises 14 residues. DNA for the CDR3: TGTGCCTGGATAAATACGGGGCAGGGGCCTGGCTACACCTTC. It encodes CAWINTGQGPGYTF.

The chain has TRBV5-8 and TRBJ1-1; 8 bases are a match to TRBD1. The CDR3 has 19 residues. CDR1 is SGHTS, CDR2 YDEGEE, per germline. With V trimmed by 1 base and J by 1 base, 15 bases remained unmatched. In nucleotides, the CDR3 is TGTGCCAGCAGCTTGTATTGGGGGGCGGCAGGGGGCCAGAACACTGAAGCTTTCTTT. Translated, it gives CASSLYWGAAGGQNTEAFF.

This sequence joins TRBV5-1 and TRBJ2-1; 11 bases are a match to TRBD1. This CDR3 spans 16 amino acids. V was clipped by 5 bases and J by 9 bases; unmatched bases: 13. In germline, CDR1 is SGHRS, CDR2 YFSETQ. The CDR3 here is CASRGDRGDLMGEQFF. CDR3 coding DNA: TGCGCCAGCAGAGGGGACAGGGGGGATCTCATGGGTGAGCAGTTCTTC. The full variable domain, rest sourced from reference TRBV5-1 and TRBJ2-1, is KAGVTQTPRYLIKTRGQQVTLSCSPISGHRSVSWYQQTPGQGLQFLFEYFSETQRNKGNFPGRFSGRQFSNSRSEMNVSTLELGDSALYLCASRGDRGDLMGEQFFGPGTRLTVL.

The V gene is TRBV29-1, the J gene TRBJ2-3, with TRBD1 matching 9 bases. CDR1 and CDR2 (germline): SQVTM, ANQGSEA. V was pared by 3 bases and J by 5 bases, with 6 bases of the junction left unmatched. The CDR3 is 14 amino acids. CDR3 in amino acids: CSVDLQGAIDTQYF. CDR3 in DNA: TGCAGCGTTGACTTACAGGGGGCAATAGATACGCAGTATTTT.

This rearrangement joins TRBV9 to TRBJ1-5; D perhaps matches TRBD1 (6 bases). Germline CDR1 SGDLS, CDR2 YYNGEE. The CDR3 extends over 13 amino acids. Trimming took 3 bases from V and 5 from J, leaving 9 bases between them. The CDR3 DNA sequence: TGTGCCAGCAGCGAACAGGGTGATCAGCCCCAGCATTTT. Encoded protein: CASSEQGDQPQHF.